The TCR beta chain under discussion was sequenced for a study of post-analysis software for immune sequencing data. Across the whole study: Secondary progressive, relapsing-remitting and progressive-relapsing multiple sclerosis were among the included disease courses.

A note on this clonotype: What it recognizes is unknown.

Whole-study results and caveats: Batch-matched samples strongly co-clustered by F measure. TRBV segments more frequent in patients than in controls numbered roughly 5 and included TRBV5-6, TRBV5-1 and TRBV20-1. Significantly decreased normalized Chao1 diversity was recorded for multiple sclerosis patients relative to controls.

Unique molecular identifiers were carried by the TCR beta cDNA libraries. When roughly 0.9 to 10 million T cells were used, they gave approximately 450,000 cDNA molecules. Each CDR3 protein is one row after TCRdb ran MiXCR on the PCR reads. In the table there are hundreds of thousands of distinct CDR3 sequences, just under 30% of which are singletons. The CDR3 consists of 14 residues. Germline V CDR1 and CDR2: SGDLS, YYNGEE. The V and J ends lost 0 bases and 1 base respectively, with 7 bases between them. Sequencing was done on a sample of blood. V and J are TRBV9 and TRBJ1-2; no firm D call. The source of this sequence is a girl between 10 and 17 years old with multiple sclerosis. CDR3 residues: CASSVGRGNYGYTF. DNA for the CDR3: TGTGCCAGCAGCGTAGGGCGGGGTAACTATGGCTACACCTTC.